What follows is one TCR beta chain and its context. The sample holds a few counts of this clone. Its binding antigen is unknown. Base quality data are lacking; no much larger clone is found one base away. The High Capacity cDNA Reverse Transcription Kit was used to reverse transcribe all of the isolated RNA, meaning that expressed TCRB transcripts were what got sequenced. Naive, central memory and regulatory T cell samples underwent deep immunoSEQ sequencing, averaging around 4 million total reads per sample. Sorted cells were lysed in RLT buffer and RNA was extracted with DNase-treated RNeasy Micro or Mini kits, depending on cell number. To prevent cross-contamination, each cell subset was processed individually, whereas patient and healthy donor samples were processed jointly. The immunoSEQ multiplex PCR was used to amplify TCRB sequences from cDNA, generating 87-bp fragments that spanned the CDR3 region. Amplicons were sequenced on the Illumina HiSeq platform. On the authors' methods: PCR bias was computationally corrected using synthetic template baselines, reads within Hamming distance 2 were collapsed, and singletons that could not be merged were discarded. Reads were aligned to IMGT to assign V, D and J genes, CDR3 length, and insertions or deletions at six rearrangement sites. Within each subset, clonotype counts were normalized to the number of sorted cells before true diversity and Gini coefficients were calculated with the tcR R package. Repertoire sharing was quantified using the overlap coefficient calculated on TCRB nucleotide sequences. The table comes from immuneACCESS by way of TCRdb, which keeps in-frame sequences with V and J called. Part of the clones is missing from these tables; in studies checked, under half for an unresolved V gene and the rest for unknown reasons. Clone size and V and J calls were adopted from that table, with D and trimming inferred from the DNA. Present in this sample are about 150,000 clones, about 8.5% of which were seen just once. Approximately 0.69% of the sample is in the top ten clones.

The data derive from a study of beta chain features in type 1 diabetes (dated by TCRdb to between 2018 and 2020). Broadly, across the study: No differences in mean age, gender distribution, total cell number or subset yield were found between patients and healthy donors. A total of approximately 99,000,000 sorted cells were examined across all samples, and RNA yield correlated strongly with the number of cells per subset. In the study, TCRB repertoires of sorted circulating CD4+ T cell subsets from recently diagnosed type 1 diabetes patients were compared with those of matched healthy donors. Whereas all 30 or so donors provided naive and central memory subsets, regulatory and stem cell-like memory subsets were isolated from just 8 patients and roughly 8 healthy donors. Study-level results and caveats: A moderate but significant shortening of TCRB CDR3 length was observed in type 1 diabetes patients in all four CD4+ subsets. Patients with type 1 diabetes made fewer insertions and deleted more nucleotides at VDJ recombination sites, implying thymic rearrangement abnormalities. Because cDNA rather than genomic DNA was sequenced, highly expressing activated cells could have been over-represented, although no difference in activation and CD3 levels was found between groups. Shorter templates might have been favored by PCR, but patient and control samples were amplified and corrected together, so both groups would have been affected equally by any skew. Naive, central memory and regulatory TCRB repertoires appeared more similar among patients than among healthy donors. Only small numbers of individuals were included in the HLA sub-analyses, which left unresolved whether HLA type had any influence on TCRB rearrangement.

A single peripheral blood draw of around 100 mL on average was collected from each donor into heparinised tubes. Naive, central memory, regulatory and stem cell-like memory CD4+ T cells were sorted on a BD FACSAria II using a panel including CD45RO, CCR7, CD25, CD127, CD95 and CD27. All sorted populations exceeded 98% purity. Right away, PBMCs were isolated by Lymphoprep density gradient centrifugation and were stained directly, with no culture step. Samples were stained and sorted in pairs, with one healthy donor and one patient per experiment, so that batch effects were minimized. V has 2 bases trimmed and J has 5 bases trimmed; junction bases matching no gene number 5. There are 15 amino acids in the CDR3, from cysteine to phenylalanine inclusive. Only CDR3 DNA is held: 45 bases, read in frame from base 1. Reading the germline V gene gives CDR1 KGHSH and CDR2 LQKENI.

This receptor was obtained from a young man in good health. The sample consisted of central memory CD4+ T cells from blood. The chain joins TRBV18 to TRBJ2-2, with 7 bases aligning to TRBD1. In nucleotides, the sequence is TGTGCCAGCTCACCAATACAGGGGCGTACCGGGGAGCTGTTTTTT. Its coded protein is CASSPIQGRTGELFF.